Sequencing of this TCR beta chain was carried out in a study of cytomegalovirus exposure and HLA in healthy donors. Study background: An analysis done earlier identified more than 100 million unique TCR beta sequences from about 179 million T cells. Broader study findings: Per a prior analysis, the majority of TCR beta V segments were productive roughly 87% or roughly 30% of the time.

In regard to this clone: Its antigen is not identified.

PCR used 60 Vbeta primers and 13 Jbeta primers. Sequencing used immunoSEQ multiplex PCR; TCRdb keeps in-frame clones, though not all of them. The sample has about 150,000 clones; around 75% are singletons. Each donor's status was that of a healthy bone marrow donor. The germline V gene encodes CDR1 SEHNR and CDR2 FQNEAQ (reference sequence). Trimming stripped 6 bases from V and 2 bases from J, with 20 bases between. CDR3 length: 16 residues. This chain uses TRBV7-9 with TRBJ2-7; no clear D. This receptor was identified in a woman in her thirties or forties in good health and CMV-seronegative. The sample comprised PBMCs. The CDR3 DNA is TGTGCCAGCAGTTCCTCCACCGGTCACCATACCTACGAGCAGTACTTC. Translated: CASSSSTGHHTYEQYF.